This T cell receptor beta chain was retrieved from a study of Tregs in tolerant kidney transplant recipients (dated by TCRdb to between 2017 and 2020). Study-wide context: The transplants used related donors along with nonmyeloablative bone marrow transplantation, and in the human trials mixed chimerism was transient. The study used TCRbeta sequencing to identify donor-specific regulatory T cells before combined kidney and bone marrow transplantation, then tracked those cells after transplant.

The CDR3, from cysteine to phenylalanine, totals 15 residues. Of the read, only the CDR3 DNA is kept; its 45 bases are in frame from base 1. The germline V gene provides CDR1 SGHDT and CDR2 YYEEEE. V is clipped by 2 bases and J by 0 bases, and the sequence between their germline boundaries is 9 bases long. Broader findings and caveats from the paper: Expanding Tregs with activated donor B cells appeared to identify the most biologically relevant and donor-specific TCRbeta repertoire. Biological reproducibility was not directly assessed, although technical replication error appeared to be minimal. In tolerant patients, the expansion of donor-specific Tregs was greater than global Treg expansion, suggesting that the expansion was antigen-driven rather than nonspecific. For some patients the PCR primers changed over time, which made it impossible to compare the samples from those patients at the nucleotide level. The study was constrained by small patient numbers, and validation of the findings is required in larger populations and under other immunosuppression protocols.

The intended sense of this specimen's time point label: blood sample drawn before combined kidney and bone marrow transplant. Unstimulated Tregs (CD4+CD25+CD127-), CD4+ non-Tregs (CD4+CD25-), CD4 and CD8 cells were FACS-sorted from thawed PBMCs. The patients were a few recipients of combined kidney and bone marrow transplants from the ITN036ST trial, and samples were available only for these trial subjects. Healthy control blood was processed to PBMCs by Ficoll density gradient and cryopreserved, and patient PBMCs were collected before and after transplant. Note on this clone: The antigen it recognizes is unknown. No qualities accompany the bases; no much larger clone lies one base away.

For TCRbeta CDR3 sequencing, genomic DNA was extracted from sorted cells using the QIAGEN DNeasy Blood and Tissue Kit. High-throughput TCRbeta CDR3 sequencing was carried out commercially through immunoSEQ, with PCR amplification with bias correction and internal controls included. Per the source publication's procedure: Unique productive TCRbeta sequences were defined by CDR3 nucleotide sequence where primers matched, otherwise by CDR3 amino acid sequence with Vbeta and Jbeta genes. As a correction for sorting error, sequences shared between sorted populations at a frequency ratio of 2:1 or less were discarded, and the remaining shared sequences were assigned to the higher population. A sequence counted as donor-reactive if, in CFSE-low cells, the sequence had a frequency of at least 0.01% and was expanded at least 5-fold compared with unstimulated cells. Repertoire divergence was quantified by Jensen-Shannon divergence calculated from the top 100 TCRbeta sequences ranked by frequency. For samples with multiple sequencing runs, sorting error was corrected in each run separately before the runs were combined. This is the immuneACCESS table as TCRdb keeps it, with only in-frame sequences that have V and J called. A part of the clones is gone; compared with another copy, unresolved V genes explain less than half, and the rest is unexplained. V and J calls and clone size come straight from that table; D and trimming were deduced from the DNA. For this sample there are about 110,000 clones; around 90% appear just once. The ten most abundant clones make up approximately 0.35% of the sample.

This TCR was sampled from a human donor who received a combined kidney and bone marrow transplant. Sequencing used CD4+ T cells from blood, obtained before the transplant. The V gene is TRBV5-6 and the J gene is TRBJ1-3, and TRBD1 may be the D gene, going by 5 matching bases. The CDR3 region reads CASSFRQTSGNTIYF. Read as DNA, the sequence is TGTGCCAGCAGCTTTCGACAGACCTCTGGAAACACCATATATTTT. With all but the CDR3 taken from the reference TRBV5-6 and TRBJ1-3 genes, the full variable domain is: DAGVTQSPTHLIKTRGQQVTLRCSPKSGHDTVSWYQQALGQGPQFIFQYYEEEERQRGNFPDRFSGHQFPNYSSELNVNALLLGDSALYLCASSFRQTSGNTIYFGEGSWLTVV.